The source of this TCR beta chain is a study of response to subunit inactivated influenza vaccine. To note about this clonotype: Its antigen remains unknown.

TCRdb re-called the RT-PCR reads with MiXCR, one entry per CDR3 protein. The repertoire holds 500,000 to 550,000 distinct CDR3 sequences, with under 8.5% as singletons. Study-level points and caveats: The authors offered the suggestion that each seasonal influenza vaccination recruits few new T cells.

Trimming removed 5 bases at V and 8 bases at J, with 18 bases between. The CDR3 totals 13 residues. From germline, CDR1 is SQVTM and CDR2 ANQGSEA. The material sequenced was PBMCs from blood, taken 23 months after vaccination. V gene TRBV29-1 combines with J gene TRBJ1-2; D is uncertain. The sequence derives from a man between 50 and 75 years old who received an inactivated influenza vaccine. CDR3 DNA sequence: TGCAGCGTTTCCAAAAGGGCCTATCGGGGCTACACCTTC. This sequence encodes CSVSKRAYRGYTF.